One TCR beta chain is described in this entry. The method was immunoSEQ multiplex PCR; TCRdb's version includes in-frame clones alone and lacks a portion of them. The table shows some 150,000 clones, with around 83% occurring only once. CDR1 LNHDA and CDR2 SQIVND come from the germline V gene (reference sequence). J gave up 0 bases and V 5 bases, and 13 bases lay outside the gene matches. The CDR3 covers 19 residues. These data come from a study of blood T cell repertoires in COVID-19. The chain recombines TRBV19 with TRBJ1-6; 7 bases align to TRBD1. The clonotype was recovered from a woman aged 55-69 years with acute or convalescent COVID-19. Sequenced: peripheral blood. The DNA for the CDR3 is TGTGCCAGTAGTCGGGAAGGGGGCAGGACCAGCTCCTATAATTCACCCCTCCACTTT. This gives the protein CASSREGGRTSSYNSPLHF.